The rows below give T cell receptor beta chains drawn from one sample of a study of T cells in Graves' hyperthyroidism and ophthalmopathy. TCRdb itself ran the multiplex PCR reads through MiXCR, one entry per CDR3 protein. Among 730,000 or so distinct CDR3 sequences, roughly a sixth were seen once, and the ten largest hold over 15%. The sequenced sample was blood. The receptors derive from a woman aged 45-65 years with Graves' hyperthyroidism that later progressed to Graves' ophthalmopathy. Both conserved end residues are part of each CDR3. The D gene is left open where the match is weak. Size values are once, few and many counts, or a class for expanded clones, and some rows have none.

>TRBD1|many|TRBV12-3/TRBV12-4|14|TRBJ2-1
TGTGCCAGCAGTGGGGACAGAAGAAACAATGAGCAGTTCTTC
CASSGDRRNNEQFF
>TRBD1|many|TRBV6-1|17|TRBJ2-7
TGTGCCAGCAGTGCCCTCGGACAGGGATTCGCCTCCTACGAGCAGTACTTC
CASSALGQGFASYEQYF
>TRBD1|few|TRBV14|18|TRBJ1-2
TGTGCCAGCAGCCAACTCCCTACTGTTACAGGGGTGGACTATGGCTACACCTTC
CASSQLPTVTGVDYGYTF
>TRBD1|many|TRBV18|17|TRBJ2-1
TGTGCCAGCTCTCGGTTACAGGGGGACGAGTCCTACAATGAGCAGTTCTTC
CASSRLQGDESYNEQFF
>TRBD1|many|TRBV11-3|15|TRBJ2-3
TGTGCCAGCAGCTCTGGACAGGAAGACACAGATACGCAGTATTTT
CASSSGQEDTDTQYF
>NA|once|TRBV13|16|TRBJ1-3
TGTGCCAGCAGCTTGGACGCTGGAAGCTCTGGAAACACCATATATTTT
CASSLDAGSSGNTIYF
>NA|NA|TRBV6-2/TRBV6-3|13|TRBJ1-2
TGTACCAGCACCGAAAACGGAAACTATGGCTACACCTTC
CTSTENGNYGYTF
>NA|NA|TRBV19|16|TRBJ1-2
TGTGCCAGTAGTATAGTGATCCGGACCGCCAACTATGGCTACACCTTC
CASSIVIRTANYGYTF
>TRBD1|NA|TRBV19|14|TRBJ2-1
TGTGCCAGTACTCGGGACAGGGTGAAGGATGAGCAGTTCTTC
CASTRDRVKDEQFF
>TRBD2|NA|TRBV30|14|TRBJ2-3
TGTGCCTGGAGTCGCGGGGGGGCCGGAGATACGCAGTATTTT
CAWSRGGAGDTQYF
>TRBD1|few|TRBV20-1|13|TRBJ1-2
TGCAGTGCTGAACCGGGACAGGGAAGTGGCTACACCTTC
CSAEPGQGSGYTF
>NA|NA|TRBV27|15|TRBJ1-4
TGTGCCAGCAGTTTCATCGATCAGGGCGATGAAAAACTGTTTTTT
CASSFIDQGDEKLFF
>TRBD2|many|TRBV2|14|TRBJ2-7
TGTGCCAGTCAAGCCCGCGGGGGGGCCTACGAGCAGTACTTC
CASQARGGAYEQYF
>NA|NA|TRBV19|12|TRBJ1-5
TGTGCCAGTAGTCTGAGTGCTCAGCCCCAGCATTTT
CASSLSAQPQHF
>NA|few|TRBV14|15|TRBJ1-1
TGTGCCAGCAGCCAAGCGTTCGGTGGGAGGTCTGAAGCTTTCTTT
CASSQAFGGRSEAFF
>NA|NA|TRBV29-1|15|TRBJ2-2
TGCAGCGTTGAAGAATCGGGGACGAACACCGGGGAGCTGTTTTTT
CSVEESGTNTGELFF
>TRBD2|few|TRBV7-9|16|TRBJ2-5
TGTGCCAGCAGCTTACTCCTAGCGGAAAAGCAAGAGACCCAGTACTTC
CASSLLLAEKQETQYF
>TRBD2|few|TRBV24-1|17|TRBJ2-2
TGTGCCACCAGTGATCCCGGGACTAGCCGGGGAACCGGGGAGCTGTTTTTT
CATSDPGTSRGTGELFF
>TRBD1|NA|TRBV29-1|14|TRBJ1-2
TGCAGCGTTGATTCGGGACAGGGCAACTATGGCTACACCTTC
CSVDSGQGNYGYTF
>NA|many|TRBV5-1|14|TRBJ2-1
TGCGCCAGCAGCTTGGCCGCAGTGGACAATGAGCAGTTCTTC
CASSLAAVDNEQFF
>NA|once|TRBV12-3/TRBV12-4|13|TRBJ1-1
TGTGCCAGCAGTTTAGAGGGACCCCTGGGAGCTTTCTTT
CASSLEGPLGAFF
>NA|many|TRBV30|14|TRBJ1-4
TGTGCCTGGAGTTTGAGAGGCCCCTATGAAAAACTGTTTTTT
CAWSLRGPYEKLFF
>NA|many|TRBV5-1|15|TRBJ2-5
TGCGCCAGCAGCTTGGGGACACTGAGGGAAGAGACCCAGTACTTC
CASSLGTLREETQYF
>TRBD1|NA|TRBV6-2/TRBV6-3|16|TRBJ2-2
TGTGCCAGCAGTCGACAGGGACAGGGGGTAACCGGGGAGCTGTTTTTT
CASSRQGQGVTGELFF